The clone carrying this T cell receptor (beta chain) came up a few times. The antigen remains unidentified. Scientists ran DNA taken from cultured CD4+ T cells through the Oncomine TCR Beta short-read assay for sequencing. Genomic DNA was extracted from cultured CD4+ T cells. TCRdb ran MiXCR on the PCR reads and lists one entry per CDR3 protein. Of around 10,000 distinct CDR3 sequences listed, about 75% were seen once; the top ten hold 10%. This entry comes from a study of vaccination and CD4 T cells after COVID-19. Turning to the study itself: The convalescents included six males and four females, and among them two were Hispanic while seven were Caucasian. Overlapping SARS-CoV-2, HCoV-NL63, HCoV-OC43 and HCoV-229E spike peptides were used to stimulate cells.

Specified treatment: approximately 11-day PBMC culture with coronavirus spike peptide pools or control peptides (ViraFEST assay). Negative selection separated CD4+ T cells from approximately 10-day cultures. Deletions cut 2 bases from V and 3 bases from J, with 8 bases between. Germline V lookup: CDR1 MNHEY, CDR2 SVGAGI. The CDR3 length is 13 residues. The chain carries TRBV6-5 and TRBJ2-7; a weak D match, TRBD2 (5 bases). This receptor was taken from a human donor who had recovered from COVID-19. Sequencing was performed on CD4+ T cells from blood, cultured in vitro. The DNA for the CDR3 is TGTGCCAGCAGTTACAAGGCGGGCTACGAGCAGTACTTC. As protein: CASSYKAGYEQYF.